The table lists the clone carrying this T cell receptor (beta chain) with a count of one. Its antigen is unknown. The donors were in the roughly 120-subject validation cohort; that cohort was separate from the approximately 700-subject first cohort. This sample is part of a study of cytomegalovirus exposure and HLA in healthy donors. Looking at the study overall: In a later analysis, it was reported that the approximately 110 validation repertoires had been produced on the same platform as the 670 or so repertoires belonging to the first cohort. Findings and caveats of the study: There were around 160 TCR beta chains listed as cytomegalovirus-associated. Reports showed the classifier diagnosing cytomegalovirus status with high specificity and sensitivity.

Germline V gene data show CDR1 as SGHKS and CDR2 as YYEKEE (reference sequence). V dropped 4 bases and J dropped 4; count of bases not matched to a gene: 7. CDR3 length: 14 amino acids. Sequencing was performed with immunoSEQ multiplex PCR; in TCRdb, only in-frame clones are kept and a portion is missing. The table lists around 60,000 clones, about 92% of them singletons. The clonotype originates from a woman between 18 and 29 years old in good health and CMV-seronegative. Source material: PBMCs. The chain combines TRBV5-5 with TRBJ2-5, with 7 bases lining up with TRBD1. The CDR3 loop is CASSPTNRGETQYF. The CDR3, as DNA: TGTGCCAGCAGCCCGACGAACAGGGGAGAGACCCAGTACTTC.